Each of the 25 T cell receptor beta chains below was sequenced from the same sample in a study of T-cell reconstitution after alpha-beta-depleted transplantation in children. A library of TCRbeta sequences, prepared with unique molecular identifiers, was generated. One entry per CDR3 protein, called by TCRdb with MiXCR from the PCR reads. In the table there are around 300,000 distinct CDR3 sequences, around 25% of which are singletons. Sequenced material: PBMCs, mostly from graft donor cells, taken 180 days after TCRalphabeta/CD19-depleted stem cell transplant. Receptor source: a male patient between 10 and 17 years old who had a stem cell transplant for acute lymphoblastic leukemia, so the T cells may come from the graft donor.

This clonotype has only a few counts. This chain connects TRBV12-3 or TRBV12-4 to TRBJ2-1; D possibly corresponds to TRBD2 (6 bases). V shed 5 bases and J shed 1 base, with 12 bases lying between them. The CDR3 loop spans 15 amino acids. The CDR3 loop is CASSLIGRSYNEQFF. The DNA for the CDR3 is TGTGCCAGCAGTCTCATAGGGAGGTCCTACAATGAGCAGTTCTTC.

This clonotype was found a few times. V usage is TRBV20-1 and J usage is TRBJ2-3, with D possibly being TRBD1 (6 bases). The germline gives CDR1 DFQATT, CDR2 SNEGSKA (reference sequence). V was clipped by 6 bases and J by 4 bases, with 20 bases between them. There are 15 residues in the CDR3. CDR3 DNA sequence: TGCAGTGCCCACGCAGGGGCTAGCCCTGCAGATACGCAGTATTTT. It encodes CSAHAGASPADTQYF.

In DNA form, the CDR3 reads TGTGCCAGCAGCCAAGCCCTCTATGGCTACACCTTC. Its protein product is CASSQALYGYTF. The chain employs TRBV14 and TRBJ1-2; D call uncertain. The CDR3 spans 12 residues. CDR1 is SGHDN and CDR2 is FVKESK in the germline V gene. V dropped 1 base and J dropped 4 bases, with 4 bases sitting between them.

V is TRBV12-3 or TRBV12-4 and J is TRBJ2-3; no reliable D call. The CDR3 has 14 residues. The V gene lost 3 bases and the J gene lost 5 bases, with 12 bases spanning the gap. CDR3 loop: CASSLIQSGDTQYF. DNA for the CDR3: TGTGCCAGCAGTTTGATACAGAGTGGAGATACGCAGTATTTT.

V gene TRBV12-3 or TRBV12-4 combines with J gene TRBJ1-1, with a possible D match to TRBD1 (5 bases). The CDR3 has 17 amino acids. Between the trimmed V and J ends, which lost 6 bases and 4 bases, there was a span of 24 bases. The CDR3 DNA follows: TGTGCCAGCAGCCTCTTATTTTGGGGCAGGGTCGGCACTGAAGCTTTCTTT. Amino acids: CASSLLFWGRVGTEAFF.

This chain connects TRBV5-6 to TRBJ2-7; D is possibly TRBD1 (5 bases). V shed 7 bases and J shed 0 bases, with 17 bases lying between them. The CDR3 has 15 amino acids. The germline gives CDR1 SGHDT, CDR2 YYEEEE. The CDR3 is CASLRQHRSSYEQYF. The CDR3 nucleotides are TGTGCCAGCCTCAGACAGCACCGAAGCTCCTACGAGCAGTACTTC.

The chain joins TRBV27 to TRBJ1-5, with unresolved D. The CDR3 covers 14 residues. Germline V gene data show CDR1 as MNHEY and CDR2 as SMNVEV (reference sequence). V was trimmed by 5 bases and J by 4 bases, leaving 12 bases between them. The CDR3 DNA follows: TGTGCCAGCAGTCCCCGGTCGGGAAATCAGCCCCAGCATTTT. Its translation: CASSPRSGNQPQHF.

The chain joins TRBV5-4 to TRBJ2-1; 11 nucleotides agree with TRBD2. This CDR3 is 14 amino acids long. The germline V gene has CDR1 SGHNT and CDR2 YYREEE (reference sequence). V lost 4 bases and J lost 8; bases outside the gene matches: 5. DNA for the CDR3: TGTGCCAGCAGCGTGACTAGCGGGACGGATGAGCAGTTCTTC. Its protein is CASSVTSGTDEQFF.

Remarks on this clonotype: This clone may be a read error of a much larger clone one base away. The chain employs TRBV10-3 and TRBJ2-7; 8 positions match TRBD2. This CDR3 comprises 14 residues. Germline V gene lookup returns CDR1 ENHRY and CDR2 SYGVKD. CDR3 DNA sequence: TGTGCCATCAGGGGGAGCGGGGGCGACTACGAGCATTACTTC. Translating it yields CAIRGSGGDYEHYF.

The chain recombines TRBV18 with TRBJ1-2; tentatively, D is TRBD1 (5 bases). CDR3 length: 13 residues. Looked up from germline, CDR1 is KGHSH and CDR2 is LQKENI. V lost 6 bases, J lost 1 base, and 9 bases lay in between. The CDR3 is CASSARVNYGYTF. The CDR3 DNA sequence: TGTGCCAGCTCTGCCAGGGTTAACTATGGCTACACCTTC.

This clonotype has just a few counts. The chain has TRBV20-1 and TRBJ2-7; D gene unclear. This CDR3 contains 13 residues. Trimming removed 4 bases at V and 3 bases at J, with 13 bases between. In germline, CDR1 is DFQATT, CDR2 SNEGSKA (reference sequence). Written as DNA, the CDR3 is TGCAGTGCTAACACGGATTTGGGCTACGAGCAGTACTTC. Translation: CSANTDLGYEQYF.

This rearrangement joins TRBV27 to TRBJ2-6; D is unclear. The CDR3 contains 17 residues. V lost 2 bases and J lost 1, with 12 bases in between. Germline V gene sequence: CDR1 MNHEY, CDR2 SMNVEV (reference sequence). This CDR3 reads CASSLVPRLSGANVLTF. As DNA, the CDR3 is TGTGCCAGCAGTTTAGTTCCCCGTCTATCTGGGGCCAACGTCCTGACTTTC.

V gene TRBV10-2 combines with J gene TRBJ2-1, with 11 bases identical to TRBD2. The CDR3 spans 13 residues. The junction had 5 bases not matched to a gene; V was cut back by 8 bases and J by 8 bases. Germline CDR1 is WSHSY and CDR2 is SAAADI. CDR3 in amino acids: CASGRLAGYEQFF. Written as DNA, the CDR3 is TGCGCCAGCGGGAGACTAGCGGGATATGAGCAGTTCTTC.

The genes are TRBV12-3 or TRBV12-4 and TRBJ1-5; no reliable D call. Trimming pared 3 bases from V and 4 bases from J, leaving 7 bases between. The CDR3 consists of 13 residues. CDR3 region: CASSLAWNQPQHF. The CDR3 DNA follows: TGTGCCAGCAGTTTGGCGTGGAATCAGCCCCAGCATTTT.

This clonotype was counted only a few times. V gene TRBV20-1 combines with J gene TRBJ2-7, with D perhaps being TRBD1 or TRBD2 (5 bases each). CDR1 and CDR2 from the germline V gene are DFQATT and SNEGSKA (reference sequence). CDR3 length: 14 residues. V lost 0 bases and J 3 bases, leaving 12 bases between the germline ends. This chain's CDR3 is CSARDQGAGYEQYF. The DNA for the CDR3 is TGCAGTGCTAGAGATCAAGGGGCGGGCTACGAGCAGTACTTC.

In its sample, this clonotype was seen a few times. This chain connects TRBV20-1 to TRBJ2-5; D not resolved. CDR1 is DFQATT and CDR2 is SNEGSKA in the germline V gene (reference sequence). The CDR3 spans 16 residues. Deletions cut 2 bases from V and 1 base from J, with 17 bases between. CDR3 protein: CSARRFGRSFQETQYF. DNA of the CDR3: TGCAGTGCTAGAAGGTTTGGGCGGAGCTTCCAAGAGACCCAGTACTTC.

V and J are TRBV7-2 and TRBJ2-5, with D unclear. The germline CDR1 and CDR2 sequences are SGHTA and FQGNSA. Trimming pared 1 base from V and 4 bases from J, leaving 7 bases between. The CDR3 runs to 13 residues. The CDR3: CASSLEVRETQYF. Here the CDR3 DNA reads TGTGCCAGCAGCTTAGAGGTTAGAGAGACCCAGTACTTC. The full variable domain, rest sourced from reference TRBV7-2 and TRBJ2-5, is GAGVSQSPSNKVTEKGKDVELRCDPISGHTALYWYRQSLGQGLEFLIYFQGNSAPDKSGLPSDRFSAERTGGSVSTLTIQRTQQEDSAVYLCASSLEVRETQYFGPGTRLLVL.

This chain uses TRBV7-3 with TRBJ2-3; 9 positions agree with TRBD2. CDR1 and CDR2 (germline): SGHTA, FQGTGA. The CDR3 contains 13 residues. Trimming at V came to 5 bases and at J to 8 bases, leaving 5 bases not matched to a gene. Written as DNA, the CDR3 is TGTGCCAGCAGCCTAGCGGGAAGGTTTACGCAGTATTTT. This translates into CASSLAGRFTQYF. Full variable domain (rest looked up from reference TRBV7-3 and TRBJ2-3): GAGVSQTPSNKVTEKGKYVELRCDPISGHTALYWYRQSLGQGPEFLIYFQGTGAADDSGLPNDRFFAVRPEGSVSTLKIQRTERGDSAVYLCASSLAGRFTQYFGPGTRLTVL.

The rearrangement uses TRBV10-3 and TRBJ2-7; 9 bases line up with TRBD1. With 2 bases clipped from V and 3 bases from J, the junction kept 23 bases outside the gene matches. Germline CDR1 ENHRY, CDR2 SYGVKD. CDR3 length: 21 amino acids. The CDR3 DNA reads TGTGCCATCAGTGAGCCCTGGGCTCCGGGACAGGGTCGAACTGGGGTCTACGAGCAGTACTTC. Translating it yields CAISEPWAPGQGRTGVYEQYF.

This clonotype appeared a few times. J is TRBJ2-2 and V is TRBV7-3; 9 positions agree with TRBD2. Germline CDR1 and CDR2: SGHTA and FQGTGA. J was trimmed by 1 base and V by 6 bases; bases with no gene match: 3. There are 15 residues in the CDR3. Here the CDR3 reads CASRVSGGNTGELFF. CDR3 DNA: TGTGCCAGCAGAGTTAGCGGGGGGAACACCGGGGAGCTGTTTTTT.

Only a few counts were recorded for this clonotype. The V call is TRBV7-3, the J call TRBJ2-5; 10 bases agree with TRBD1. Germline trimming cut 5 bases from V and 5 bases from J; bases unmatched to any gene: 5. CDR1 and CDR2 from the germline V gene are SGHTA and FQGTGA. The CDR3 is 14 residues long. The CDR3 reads CASSQTGGWETQYF. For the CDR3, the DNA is TGTGCCAGCAGCCAGACAGGGGGCTGGGAGACCCAGTACTTC.

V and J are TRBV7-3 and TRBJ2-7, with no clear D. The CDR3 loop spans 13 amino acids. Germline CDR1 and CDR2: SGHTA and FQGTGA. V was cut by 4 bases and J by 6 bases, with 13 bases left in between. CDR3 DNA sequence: TGTGCCAGCAGCTCTCGTCGTGGGTCCGAGCAGTACTTC. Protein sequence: CASSSRRGSEQYF.

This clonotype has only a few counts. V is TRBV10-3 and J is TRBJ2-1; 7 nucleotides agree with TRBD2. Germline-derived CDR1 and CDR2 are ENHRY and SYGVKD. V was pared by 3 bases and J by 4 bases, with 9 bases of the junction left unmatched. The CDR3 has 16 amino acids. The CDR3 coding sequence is TGTGCCATCAGTGATAGGCGTCTAGCGGATTACAATGAGCAGTTCTTC. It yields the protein CAISDRRLADYNEQFF.

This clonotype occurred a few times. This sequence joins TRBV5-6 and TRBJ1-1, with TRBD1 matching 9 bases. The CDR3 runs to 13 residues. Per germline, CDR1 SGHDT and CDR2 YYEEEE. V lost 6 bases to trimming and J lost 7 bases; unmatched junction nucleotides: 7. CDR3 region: CASTQDRGVEAFF. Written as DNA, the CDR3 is TGTGCCAGCACCCAGGACAGGGGTGTTGAAGCTTTCTTT.

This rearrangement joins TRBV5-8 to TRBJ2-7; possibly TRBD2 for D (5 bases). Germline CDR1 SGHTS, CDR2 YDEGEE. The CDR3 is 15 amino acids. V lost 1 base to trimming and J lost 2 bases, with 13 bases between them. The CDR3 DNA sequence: TGTGCCAGCAGCTTGTGGACTCGCGCCACCTACGAGCAGTACTTC. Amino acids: CASSLWTRATYEQYF.